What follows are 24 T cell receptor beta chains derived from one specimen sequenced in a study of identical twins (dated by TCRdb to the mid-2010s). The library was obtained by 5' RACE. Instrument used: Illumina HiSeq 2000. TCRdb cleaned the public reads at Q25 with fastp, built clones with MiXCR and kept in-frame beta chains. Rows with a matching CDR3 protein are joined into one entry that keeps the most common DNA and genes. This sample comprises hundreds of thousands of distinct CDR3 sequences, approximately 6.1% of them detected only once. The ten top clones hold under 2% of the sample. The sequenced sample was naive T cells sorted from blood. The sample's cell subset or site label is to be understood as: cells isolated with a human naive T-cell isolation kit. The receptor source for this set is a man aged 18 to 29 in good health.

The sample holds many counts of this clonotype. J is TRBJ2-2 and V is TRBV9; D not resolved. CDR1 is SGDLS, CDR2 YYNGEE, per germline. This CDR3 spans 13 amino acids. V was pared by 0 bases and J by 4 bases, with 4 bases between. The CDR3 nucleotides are TGTGCCAGCAGCGTAGGTCTCACCGGGGAGCTGTTTTTT. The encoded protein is CASSVGLTGELFF.

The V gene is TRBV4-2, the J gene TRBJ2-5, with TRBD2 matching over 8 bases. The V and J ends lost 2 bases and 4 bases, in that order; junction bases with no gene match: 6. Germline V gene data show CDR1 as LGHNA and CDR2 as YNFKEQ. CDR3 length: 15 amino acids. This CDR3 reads CASSQSRGGGETQYF. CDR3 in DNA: TGTGCCAGCAGCCAATCACGGGGGGGCGGAGAGACCCAGTACTTC.

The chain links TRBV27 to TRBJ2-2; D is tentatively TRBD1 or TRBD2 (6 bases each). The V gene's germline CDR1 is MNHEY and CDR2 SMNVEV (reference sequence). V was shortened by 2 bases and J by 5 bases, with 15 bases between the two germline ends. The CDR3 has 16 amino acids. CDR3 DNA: TGTGCCAGCAGTTTAGGGGGGCTCGTACTTACCGGGGAGCTGTTTTTT. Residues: CASSLGGLVLTGELFF.

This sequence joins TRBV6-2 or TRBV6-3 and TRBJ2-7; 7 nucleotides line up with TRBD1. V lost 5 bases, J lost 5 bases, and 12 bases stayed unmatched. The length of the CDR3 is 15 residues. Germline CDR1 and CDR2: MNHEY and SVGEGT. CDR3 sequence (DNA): TGTGCCAGCAGTCTTCGGACAGGAGCGCGCCACGAGCAGTACTTC. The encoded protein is CASSLRTGARHEQYF.

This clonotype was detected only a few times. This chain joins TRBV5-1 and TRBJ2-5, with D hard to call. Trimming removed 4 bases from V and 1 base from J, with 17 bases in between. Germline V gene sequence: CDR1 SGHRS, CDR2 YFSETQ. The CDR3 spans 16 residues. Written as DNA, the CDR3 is TGCGCCAGCAGCCGTGAGTACAGTGGCCCCCAAGAGACCCAGTACTTC. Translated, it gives CASSREYSGPQETQYF.

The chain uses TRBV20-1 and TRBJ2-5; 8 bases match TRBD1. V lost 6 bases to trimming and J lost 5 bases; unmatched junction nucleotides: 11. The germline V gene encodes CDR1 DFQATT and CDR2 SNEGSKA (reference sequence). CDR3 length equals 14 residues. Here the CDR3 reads CSAATGEPWETQYF. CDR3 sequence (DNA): TGCAGTGCCGCGACAGGGGAGCCATGGGAGACCCAGTACTTC.

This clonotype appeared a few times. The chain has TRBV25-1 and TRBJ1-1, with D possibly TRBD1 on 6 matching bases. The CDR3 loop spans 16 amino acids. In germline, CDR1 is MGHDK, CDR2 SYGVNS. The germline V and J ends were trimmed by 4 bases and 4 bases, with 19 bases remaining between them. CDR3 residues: CASSARLGGGGTEAFF. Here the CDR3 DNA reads TGTGCCAGCAGTGCAAGACTCGGAGGAGGGGGCACTGAAGCTTTCTTT.

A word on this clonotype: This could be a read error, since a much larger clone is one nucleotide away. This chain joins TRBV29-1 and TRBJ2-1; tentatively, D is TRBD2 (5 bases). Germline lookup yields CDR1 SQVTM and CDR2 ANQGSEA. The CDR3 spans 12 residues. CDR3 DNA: TGCAGCGCGGGGTTTTTTGGCAATGAGCAGATCTTC. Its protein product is CSAGFFGNEQIF.

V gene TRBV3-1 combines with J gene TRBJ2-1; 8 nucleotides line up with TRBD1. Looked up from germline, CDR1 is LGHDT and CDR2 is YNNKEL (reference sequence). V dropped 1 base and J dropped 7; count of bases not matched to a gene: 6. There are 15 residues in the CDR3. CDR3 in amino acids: CASSQGRGRSNEQFF. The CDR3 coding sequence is TGTGCCAGCAGCCAAGGCAGGGGGCGCAGTAATGAGCAGTTCTTC.

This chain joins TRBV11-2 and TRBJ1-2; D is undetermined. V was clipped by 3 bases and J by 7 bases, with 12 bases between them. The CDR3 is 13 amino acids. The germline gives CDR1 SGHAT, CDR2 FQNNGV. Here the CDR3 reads CASSFGVQGGYTF. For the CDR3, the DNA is TGTGCCAGCAGCTTTGGGGTTCAAGGTGGCTACACCTTC. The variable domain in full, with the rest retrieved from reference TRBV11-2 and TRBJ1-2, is EAGVAQSPRYKIIEKRQSVAFWCNPISGHATLYWYQQILGQGPKLLIQFQNNGVVDDSQLPKDRFSAERLKGVDSTLKIQPAKLEDSAVYLCASSFGVQGGYTFGSGTRLTVV.

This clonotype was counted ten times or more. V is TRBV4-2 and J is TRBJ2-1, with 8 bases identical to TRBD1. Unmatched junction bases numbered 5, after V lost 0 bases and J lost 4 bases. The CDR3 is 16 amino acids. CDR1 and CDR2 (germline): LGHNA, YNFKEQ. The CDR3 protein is CASSQDPGGWYNEQFF. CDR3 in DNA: TGTGCCAGCAGCCAAGATCCAGGGGGCTGGTACAATGAGCAGTTCTTC.

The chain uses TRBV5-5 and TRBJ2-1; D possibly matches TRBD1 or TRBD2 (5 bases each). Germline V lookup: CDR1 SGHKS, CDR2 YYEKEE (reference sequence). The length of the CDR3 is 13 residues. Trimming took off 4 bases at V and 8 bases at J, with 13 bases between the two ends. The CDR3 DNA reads TGTGCCAGCAGCATCGGGACCCCTTATGAGCAGTTCTTC. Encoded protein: CASSIGTPYEQFF.

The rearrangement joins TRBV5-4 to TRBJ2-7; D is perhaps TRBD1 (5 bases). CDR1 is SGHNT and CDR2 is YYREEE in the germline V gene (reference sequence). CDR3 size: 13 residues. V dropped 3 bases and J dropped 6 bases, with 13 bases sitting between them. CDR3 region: CASSSFRGSEQYV. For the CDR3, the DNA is TGTGCCAGCAGCTCGTTTAGGGGTTCCGAGCAGTACGTC.

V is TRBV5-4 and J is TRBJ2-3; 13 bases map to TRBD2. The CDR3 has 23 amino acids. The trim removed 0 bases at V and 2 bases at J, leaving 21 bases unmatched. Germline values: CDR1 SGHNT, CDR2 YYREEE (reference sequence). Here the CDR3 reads CASSLAWAPGQGTSGRDTDTQYF. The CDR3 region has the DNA TGTGCCAGCAGCTTGGCCTGGGCCCCGGGACAGGGTACTAGCGGGAGGGACACAGATACGCAGTATTTT.

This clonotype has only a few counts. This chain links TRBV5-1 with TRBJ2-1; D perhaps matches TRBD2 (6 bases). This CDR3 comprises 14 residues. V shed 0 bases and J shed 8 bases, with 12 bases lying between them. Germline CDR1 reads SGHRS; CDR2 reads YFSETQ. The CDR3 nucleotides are TGCGCCAGCAGCTTGGGACTAGGGAGCGATGAGCAGTTCTTC. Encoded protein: CASSLGLGSDEQFF. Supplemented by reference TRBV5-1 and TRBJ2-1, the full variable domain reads KAGVTQTPRYLIKTRGQQVTLSCSPISGHRSVSWYQQTPGQGLQFLFEYFSETQRNKGNFPGRFSGRQFSNSRSEMNVSTLELGDSALYLCASSLGLGSDEQFFGPGTRLTVL.

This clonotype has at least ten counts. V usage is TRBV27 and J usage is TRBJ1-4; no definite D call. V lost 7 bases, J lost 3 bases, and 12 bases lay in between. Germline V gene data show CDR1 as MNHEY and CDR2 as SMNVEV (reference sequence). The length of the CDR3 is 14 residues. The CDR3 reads CASTISWANEKLFF. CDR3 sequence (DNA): TGTGCCAGCACCATATCATGGGCTAATGAAAAACTGTTTTTT.

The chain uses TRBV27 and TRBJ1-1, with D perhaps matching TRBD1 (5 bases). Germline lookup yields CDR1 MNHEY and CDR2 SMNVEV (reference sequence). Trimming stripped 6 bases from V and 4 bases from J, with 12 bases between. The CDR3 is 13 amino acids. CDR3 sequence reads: CASRFRAVTEAFF. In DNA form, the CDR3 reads TGTGCCAGCAGGTTCAGGGCTGTCACTGAAGCTTTCTTT.

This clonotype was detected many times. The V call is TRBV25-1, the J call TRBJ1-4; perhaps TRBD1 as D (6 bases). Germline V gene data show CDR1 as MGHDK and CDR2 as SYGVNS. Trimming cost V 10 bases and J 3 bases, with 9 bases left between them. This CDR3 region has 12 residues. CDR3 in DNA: TGTGCCATACAGGGCCCTAATGAAAAACTGTTTTTT. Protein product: CAIQGPNEKLFF.

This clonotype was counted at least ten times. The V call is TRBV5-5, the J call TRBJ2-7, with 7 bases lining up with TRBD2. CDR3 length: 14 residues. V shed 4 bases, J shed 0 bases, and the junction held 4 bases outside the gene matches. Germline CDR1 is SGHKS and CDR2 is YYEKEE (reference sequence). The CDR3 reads CASSTSVSSYEQYV. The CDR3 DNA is TGTGCCAGCAGCACTAGCGTCAGCTCCTACGAGCAGTACGTC.

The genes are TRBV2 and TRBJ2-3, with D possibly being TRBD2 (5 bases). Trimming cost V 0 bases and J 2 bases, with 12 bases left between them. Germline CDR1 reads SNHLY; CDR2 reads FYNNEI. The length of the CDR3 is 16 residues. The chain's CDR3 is CASSEARDYLTDTQYF. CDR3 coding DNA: TGTGCCAGCAGTGAAGCTCGCGACTACCTCACAGATACGCAGTATTTT.

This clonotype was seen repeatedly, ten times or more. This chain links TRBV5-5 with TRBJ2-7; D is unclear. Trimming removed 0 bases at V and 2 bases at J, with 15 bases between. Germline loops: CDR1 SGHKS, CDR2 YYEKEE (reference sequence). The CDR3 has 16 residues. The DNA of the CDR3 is TGTGCCAGCAGCTTGGCCCCCCCAGATTGGCCCTACGAGCAGTACGTC. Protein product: CASSLAPPDWPYEQYV.

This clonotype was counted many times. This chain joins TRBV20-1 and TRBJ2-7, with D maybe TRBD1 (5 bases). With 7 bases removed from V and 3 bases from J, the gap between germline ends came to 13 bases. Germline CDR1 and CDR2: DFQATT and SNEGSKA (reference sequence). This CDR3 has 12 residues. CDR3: CSVKGRLYEQYF. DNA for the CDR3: TGCAGTGTCAAGGGGCGACTCTACGAGCAGTACTTC.

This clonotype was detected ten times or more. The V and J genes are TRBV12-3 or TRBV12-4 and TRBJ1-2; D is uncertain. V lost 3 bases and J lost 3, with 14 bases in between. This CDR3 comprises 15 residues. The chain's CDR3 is CASSFPARPDYGYTF. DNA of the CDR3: TGTGCCAGCAGTTTCCCTGCACGACCTGACTATGGCTACACCTTC.

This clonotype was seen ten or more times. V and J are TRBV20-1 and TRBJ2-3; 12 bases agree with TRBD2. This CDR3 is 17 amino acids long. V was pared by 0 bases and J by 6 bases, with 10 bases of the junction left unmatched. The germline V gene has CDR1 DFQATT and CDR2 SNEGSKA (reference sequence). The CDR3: CSARDLFGLAGIDTQYF. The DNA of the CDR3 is TGCAGTGCTAGAGATTTGTTTGGACTAGCGGGAATTGATACGCAGTATTTT.